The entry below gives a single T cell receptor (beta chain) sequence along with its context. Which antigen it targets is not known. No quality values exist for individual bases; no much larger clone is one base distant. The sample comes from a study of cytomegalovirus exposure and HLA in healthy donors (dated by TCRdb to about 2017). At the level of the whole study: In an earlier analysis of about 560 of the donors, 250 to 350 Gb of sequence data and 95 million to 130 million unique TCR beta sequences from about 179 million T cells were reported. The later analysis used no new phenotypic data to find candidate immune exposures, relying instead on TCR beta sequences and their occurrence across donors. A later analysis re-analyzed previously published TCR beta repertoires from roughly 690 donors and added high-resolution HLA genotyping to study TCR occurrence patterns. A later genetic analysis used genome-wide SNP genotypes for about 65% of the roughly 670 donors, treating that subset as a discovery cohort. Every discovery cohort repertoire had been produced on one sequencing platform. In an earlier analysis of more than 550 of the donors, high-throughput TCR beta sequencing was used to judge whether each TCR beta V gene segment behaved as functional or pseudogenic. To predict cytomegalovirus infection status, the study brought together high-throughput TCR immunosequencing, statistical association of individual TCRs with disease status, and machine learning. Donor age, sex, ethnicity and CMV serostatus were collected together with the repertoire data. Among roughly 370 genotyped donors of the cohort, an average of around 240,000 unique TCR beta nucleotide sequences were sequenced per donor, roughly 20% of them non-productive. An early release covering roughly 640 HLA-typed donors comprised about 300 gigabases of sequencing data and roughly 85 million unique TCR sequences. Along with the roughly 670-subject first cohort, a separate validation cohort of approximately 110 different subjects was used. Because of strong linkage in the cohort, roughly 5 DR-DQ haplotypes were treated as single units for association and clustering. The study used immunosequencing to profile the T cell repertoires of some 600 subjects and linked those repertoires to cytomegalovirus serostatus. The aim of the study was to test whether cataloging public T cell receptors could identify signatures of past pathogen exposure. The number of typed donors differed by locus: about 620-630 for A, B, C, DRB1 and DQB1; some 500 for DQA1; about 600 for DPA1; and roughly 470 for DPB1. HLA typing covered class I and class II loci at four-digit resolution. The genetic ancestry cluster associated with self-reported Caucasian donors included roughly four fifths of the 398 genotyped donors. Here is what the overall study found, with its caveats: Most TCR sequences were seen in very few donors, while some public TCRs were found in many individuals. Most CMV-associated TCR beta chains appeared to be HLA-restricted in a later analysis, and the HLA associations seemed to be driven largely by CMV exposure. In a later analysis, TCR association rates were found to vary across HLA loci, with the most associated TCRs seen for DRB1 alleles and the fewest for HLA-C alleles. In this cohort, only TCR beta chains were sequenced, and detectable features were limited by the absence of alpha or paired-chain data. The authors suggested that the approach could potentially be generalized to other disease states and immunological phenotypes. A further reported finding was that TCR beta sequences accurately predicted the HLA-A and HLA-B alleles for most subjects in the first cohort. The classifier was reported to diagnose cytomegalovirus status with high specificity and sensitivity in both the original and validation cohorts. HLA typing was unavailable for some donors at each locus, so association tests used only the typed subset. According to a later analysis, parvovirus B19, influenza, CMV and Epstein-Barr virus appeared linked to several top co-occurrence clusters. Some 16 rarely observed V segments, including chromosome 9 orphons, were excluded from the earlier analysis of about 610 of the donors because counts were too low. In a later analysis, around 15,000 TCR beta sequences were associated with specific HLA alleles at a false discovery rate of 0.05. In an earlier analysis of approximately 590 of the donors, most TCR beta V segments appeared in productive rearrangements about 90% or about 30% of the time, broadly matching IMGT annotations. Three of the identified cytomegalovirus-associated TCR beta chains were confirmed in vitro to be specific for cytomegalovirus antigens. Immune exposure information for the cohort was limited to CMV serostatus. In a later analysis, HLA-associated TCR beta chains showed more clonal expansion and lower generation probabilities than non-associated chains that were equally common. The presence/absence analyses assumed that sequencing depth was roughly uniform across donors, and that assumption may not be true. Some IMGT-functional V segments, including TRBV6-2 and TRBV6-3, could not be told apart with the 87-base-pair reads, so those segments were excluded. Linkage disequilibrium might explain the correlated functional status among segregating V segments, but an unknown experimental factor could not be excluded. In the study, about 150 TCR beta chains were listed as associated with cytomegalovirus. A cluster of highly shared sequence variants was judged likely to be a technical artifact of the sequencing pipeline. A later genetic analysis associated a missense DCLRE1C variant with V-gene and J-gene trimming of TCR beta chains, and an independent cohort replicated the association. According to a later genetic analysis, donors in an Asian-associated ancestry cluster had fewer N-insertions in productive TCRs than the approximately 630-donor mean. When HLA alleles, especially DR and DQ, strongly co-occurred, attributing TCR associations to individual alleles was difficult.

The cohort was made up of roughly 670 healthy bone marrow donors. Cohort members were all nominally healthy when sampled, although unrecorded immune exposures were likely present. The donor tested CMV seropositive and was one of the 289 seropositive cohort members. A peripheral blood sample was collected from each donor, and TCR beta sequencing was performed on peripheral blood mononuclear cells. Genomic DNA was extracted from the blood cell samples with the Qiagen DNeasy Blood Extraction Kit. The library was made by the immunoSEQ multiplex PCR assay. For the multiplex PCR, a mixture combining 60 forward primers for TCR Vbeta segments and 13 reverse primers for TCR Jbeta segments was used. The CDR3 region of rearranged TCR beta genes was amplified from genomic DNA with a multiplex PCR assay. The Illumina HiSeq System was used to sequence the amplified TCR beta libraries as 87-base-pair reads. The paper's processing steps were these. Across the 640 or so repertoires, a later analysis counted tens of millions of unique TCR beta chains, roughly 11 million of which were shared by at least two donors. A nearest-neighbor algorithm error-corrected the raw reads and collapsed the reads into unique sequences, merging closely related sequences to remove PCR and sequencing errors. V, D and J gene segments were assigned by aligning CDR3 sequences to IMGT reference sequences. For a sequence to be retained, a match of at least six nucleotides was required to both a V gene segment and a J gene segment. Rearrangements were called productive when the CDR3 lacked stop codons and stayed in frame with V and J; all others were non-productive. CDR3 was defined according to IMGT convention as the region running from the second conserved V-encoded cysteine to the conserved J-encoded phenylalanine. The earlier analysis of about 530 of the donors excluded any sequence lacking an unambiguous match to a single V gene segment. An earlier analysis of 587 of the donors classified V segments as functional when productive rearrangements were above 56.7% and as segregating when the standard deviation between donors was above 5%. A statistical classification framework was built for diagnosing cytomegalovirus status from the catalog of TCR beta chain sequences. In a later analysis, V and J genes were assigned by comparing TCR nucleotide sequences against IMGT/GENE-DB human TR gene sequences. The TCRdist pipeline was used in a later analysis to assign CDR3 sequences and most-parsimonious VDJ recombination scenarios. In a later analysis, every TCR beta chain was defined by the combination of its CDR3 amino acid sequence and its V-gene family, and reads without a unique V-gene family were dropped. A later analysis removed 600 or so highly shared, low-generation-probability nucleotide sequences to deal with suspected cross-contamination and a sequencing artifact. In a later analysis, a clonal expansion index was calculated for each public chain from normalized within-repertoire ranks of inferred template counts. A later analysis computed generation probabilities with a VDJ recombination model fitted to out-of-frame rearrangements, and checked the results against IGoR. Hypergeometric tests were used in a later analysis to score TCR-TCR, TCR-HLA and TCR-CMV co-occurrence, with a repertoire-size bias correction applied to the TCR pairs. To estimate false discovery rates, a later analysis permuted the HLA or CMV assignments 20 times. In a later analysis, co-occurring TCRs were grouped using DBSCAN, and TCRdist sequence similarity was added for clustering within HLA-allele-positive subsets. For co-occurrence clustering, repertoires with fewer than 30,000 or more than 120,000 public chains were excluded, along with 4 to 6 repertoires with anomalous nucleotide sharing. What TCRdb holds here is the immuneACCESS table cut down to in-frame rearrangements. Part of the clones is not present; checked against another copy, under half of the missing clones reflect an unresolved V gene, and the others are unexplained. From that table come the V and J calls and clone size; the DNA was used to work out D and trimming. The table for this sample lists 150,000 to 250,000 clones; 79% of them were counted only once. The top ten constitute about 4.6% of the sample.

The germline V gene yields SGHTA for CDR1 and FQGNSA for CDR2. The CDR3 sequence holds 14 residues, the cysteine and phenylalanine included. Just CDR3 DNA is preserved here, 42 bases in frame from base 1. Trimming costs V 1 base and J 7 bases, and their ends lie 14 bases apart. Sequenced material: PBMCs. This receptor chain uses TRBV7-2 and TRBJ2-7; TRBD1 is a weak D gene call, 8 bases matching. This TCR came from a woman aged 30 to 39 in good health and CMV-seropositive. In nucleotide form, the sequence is TGTGCCAGCAGCTTAGTGCAACAGGGGGGGGAGCAGTACTTC. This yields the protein CASSLVQQGGEQYF.